This TCR beta chain was identified during a study of blood T cell repertoires in COVID-19. TCRdb's copy holds only in-frame clones and misses some; the assay was immunoSEQ multiplex PCR. The table shows around 140,000 clones, with 55% to 75% occurring only once. Concerning this clone: Other DNA sequences from this sample encode an identical CDR3 as well.

V lost 3 bases, J lost 1 base, and 6 bases lay in between. The CDR3 has 13 amino acids. Germline lookup yields CDR1 MNHEY and CDR2 SVGAGI. This clonotype originated in a woman in her 70s with acute or convalescent COVID-19. The specimen sequenced was peripheral blood. This chain connects TRBV6-5 to TRBJ1-1; no definite D call. CDR3 coding DNA: TGTGCCAGCAGTTATGGCAGGAACACTGAAGCTTTCTTT. It yields the protein CASSYGRNTEAFF.